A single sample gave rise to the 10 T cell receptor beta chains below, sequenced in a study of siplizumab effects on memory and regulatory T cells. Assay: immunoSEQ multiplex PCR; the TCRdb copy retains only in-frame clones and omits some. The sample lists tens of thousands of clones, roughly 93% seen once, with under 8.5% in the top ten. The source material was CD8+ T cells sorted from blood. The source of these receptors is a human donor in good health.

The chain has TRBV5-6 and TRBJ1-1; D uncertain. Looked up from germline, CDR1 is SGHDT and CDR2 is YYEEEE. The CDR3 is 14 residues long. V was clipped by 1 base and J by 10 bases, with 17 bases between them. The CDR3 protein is CASSLKAPNNGAFF. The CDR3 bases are TGTGCCAGCAGCTTGAAGGCCCCGAACAATGGAGCTTTCTTT.

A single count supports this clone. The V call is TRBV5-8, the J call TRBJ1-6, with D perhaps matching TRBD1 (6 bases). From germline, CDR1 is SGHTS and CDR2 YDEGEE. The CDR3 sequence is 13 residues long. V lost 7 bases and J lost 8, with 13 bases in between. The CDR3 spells CASGATGYSPLHF. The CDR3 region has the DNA TGTGCCAGCGGGGCCACAGGGTATTCACCCCTCCACTTT. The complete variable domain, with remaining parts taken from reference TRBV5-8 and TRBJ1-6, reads EAGVTQSPTHLIKTRGQQATLRCSPISGHTSVYWYQQALGLGLQFLLWYDEGEERNRGNFPPRFSGRQFPNYSSELNVNALELEDSALYLCASGATGYSPLHFGNGTRLTVT.

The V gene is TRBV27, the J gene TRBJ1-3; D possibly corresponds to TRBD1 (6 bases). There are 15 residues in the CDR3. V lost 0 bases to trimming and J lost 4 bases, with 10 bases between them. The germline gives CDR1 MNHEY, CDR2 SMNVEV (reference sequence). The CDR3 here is CASSLSRGAGNTIYF. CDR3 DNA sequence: TGTGCCAGCAGTTTATCGAGGGGGGCGGGAAACACCATATATTTT.

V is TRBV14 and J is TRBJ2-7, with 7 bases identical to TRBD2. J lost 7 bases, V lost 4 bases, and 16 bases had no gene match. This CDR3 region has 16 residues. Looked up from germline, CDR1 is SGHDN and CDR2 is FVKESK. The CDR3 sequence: CASSLRTGTKSSEQYF. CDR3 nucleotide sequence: TGTGCCAGCAGCCTTCGGACCGGGACTAAATCATCAGAGCAGTACTTC.

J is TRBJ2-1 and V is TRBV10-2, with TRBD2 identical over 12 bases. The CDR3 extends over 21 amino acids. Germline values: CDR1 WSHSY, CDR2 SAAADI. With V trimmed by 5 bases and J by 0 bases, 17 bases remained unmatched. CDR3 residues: CASSPRLAGDPDTPSYNEQFF. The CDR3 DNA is TGCGCCAGCAGTCCTCGACTAGCGGGGGATCCCGACACCCCCTCCTACAATGAGCAGTTCTTC.

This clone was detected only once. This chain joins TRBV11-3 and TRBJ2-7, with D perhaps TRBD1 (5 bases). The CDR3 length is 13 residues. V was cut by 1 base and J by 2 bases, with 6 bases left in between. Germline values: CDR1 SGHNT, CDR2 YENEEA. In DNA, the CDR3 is TGTGCCAGCAGCTTAGTGGGGCCCTACGAGCAGTACTTC. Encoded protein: CASSLVGPYEQYF.

CDR3 sequence: CASSGPPEDSNQPQHF. The CDR3 nucleotides are TGCGCCAGCAGTGGACCTCCGGAAGACAGCAATCAGCCCCAGCATTTT. The rearrangement uses TRBV10-1 and TRBJ1-5, with unresolved D. Trimming took 4 bases from V and 1 from J, leaving 14 bases between them. In germline, CDR1 is WNHNN, CDR2 SYGVQD (reference sequence). This CDR3 is built from 16 residues.

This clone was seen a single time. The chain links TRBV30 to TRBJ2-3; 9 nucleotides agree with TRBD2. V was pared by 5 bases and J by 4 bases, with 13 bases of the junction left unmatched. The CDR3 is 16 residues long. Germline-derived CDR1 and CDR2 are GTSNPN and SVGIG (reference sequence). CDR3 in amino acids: CAWAPGWREGSDTQYF. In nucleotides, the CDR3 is TGTGCCTGGGCCCCGGGTTGGCGGGAGGGTTCAGATACGCAGTATTTT. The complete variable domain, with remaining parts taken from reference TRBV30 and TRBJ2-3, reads SQTIHQWPATLVQPVGSPLSLECTVEGTSNPNLYWYRQAAGRGLQLLFYSVGIGQISSEVPQNLSASRPQDRQFILSSKKLLLSDSGFYLCAWAPGWREGSDTQYFGPGTRLTVL.

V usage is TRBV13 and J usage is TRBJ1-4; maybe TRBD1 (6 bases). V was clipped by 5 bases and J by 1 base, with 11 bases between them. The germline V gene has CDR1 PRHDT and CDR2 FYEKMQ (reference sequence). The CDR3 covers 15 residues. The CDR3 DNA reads TGTGCCAGCAGCCAAAGGGGGGTAACTAATGAAAAACTGTTTTTT. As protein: CASSQRGVTNEKLFF.

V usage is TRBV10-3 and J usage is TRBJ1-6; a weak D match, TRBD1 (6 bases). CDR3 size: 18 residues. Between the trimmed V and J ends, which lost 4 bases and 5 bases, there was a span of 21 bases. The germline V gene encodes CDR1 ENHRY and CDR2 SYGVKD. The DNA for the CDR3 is TGTGCCATCAGTGGCGGGACACTTAAAGGAGGAAATAATTCACCCCTCCACTTT. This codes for CAISGGTLKGGNNSPLHF.